This T cell receptor (beta chain) comes out of a study of PD-1 blockade in classical Hodgkin lymphoma. Study-wide findings and caveats: Complete responders started with a diversity level that resembled newly diagnosed patients at baseline. Still unresolved is the cause of the repertoire differences, which may be disease activity or prior therapy.

The time point here: cycle 4 day 1 (C4D1), after 5 to 7 weeks of nivolumab. There was relapse after autologous stem cell transplantation in every patient, and there was variation in brentuximab vedotin exposure. The table came from immunoSEQ multiplex PCR; TCRdb's copy has only in-frame clones and leaves some out. Seen here are around 57,000 clones, approximately 89% observed once, and the top ten hold approximately 7%. V was trimmed by 0 bases and J by 0 bases, leaving 10 bases between them. Germline CDR1 and CDR2: MRHNA and SNTAGT. CDR3 length equals 16 residues. Worth noting for this clone: Its antigen is currently unknown.

The clonotype originates from a human donor with classical Hodgkin lymphoma. The V call is TRBV6-4, the J call TRBJ2-3; a possible D gene is TRBD2 (6 bases). Specimen: peripheral blood mononuclear cells (PBMCs), collected before the fourth cycle of nivolumab. The DNA for the CDR3 is TGTGCCAGCAGTGACTCTGCGGGGAGGAGCACAGATACGCAGTATTTT. This gives the protein CASSDSAGRSTDTQYF.